This entry is about one TCR beta chain. The data derive from a study of blood T cell repertoires in COVID-19. Study overall: Sites in the United States, Italy and Spain provided acute and convalescent COVID-19 samples.

TCRdb keeps only in-frame clones here, not all; method: immunoSEQ multiplex PCR. The sample contains approximately 240,000 clones, 75% to 90% of which appear only once. J was trimmed by 8 bases and V by 1 base; bases with no gene match: 5. The germline V gene encodes CDR1 SNHLY and CDR2 FYNNEI. The CDR3 spans 15 residues. Sequencing input: PBMCs or T cells enriched from blood (not recorded which). V is TRBV2 and J is TRBJ2-1; 10 bases are shared with TRBD1. The sequence derives from a woman aged 18-30 years in a cohort exposed to, infected with or recovered from COVID-19 (not recorded which). Here the CDR3 reads CASSEGGTGVDEQFF. CDR3 DNA sequence: TGTGCCAGCAGTGAAGGTGGGACAGGGGTAGATGAGCAGTTCTTC.